This TCR beta chain is from a study of blood T cell repertoires in COVID-19. Germline CDR1 is DFQATT and CDR2 is SNEGSKA (reference sequence). Trimming cost V 0 bases and J 6 bases, with 6 bases left between them. The CDR3 sequence is 11 residues long. Assay: immunoSEQ multiplex PCR; the TCRdb copy retains only in-frame clones and omits some. The sample carries around 200,000 clones, around 75% recorded once. The table lists this clone with a count of one. This rearrangement joins TRBV20-1 to TRBJ2-7; D not resolved. This TCR was sampled from a woman in her forties with COVID-19, enrolled during active disease. The sample consisted of peripheral blood. The CDR3 coding sequence is TGCAGTGCTAGAGATGGGCGCGAGCAGTACTTC. Protein: CSARDGREQYF.